A single sample gave rise to the 20 T cell receptor beta chains below, sequenced in a study of T-cell reconstitution after alpha-beta-depleted transplantation in children. Preparing the TCRbeta library involved the use of unique molecular identifiers. Using its own MiXCR run on the PCR reads, TCRdb lists one record per CDR3 protein. The table lists about 270,000 distinct CDR3 sequences, approximately 9.6% of them singletons. Here the sequenced sample was PBMCs from the stem cell graft donor, taken from the stem cell graft. The receptors shown here come from a human donor who donated a stem cell graft to a child with SCID.

The chain carries TRBV7-9 and TRBJ1-1; unclear D gene. The V gene's germline CDR1 is SEHNR and CDR2 FQNEAQ (reference sequence). Trimming shortened V by 1 base and J by 0 bases, and 9 bases separated the two germline ends. CDR3 length equals 15 residues. In DNA, the CDR3 is TGTGCCAGCAGCTTAGGGGCAGGTCTGAACACTGAAGCTTTCTTT. Protein: CASSLGAGLNTEAFF.

A few counts support this clonotype. The chain combines TRBV18 with TRBJ2-2, with a possible D match to TRBD2 (7 bases). Germline-derived CDR1 and CDR2 are KGHSH and LQKENI. Trimming cost V 2 bases and J 5 bases, with 12 bases left between them. This CDR3 comprises 15 residues. The CDR3: CASSPLRGPTGELFF. The CDR3 DNA follows: TGTGCCAGCTCACCATTGCGGGGGCCAACCGGGGAGCTGTTTTTT.

The CDR3 loop is CASTLTPTTDTQYF. The CDR3 bases are TGTGCCAGCACCCTAACACCGACCACAGATACGCAGTATTTT. The rearrangement joins TRBV27 to TRBJ2-3; D call uncertain. The CDR3 is 14 residues long. The V and J ends lost 7 bases and 2 bases respectively, with 13 bases between them. The germline V gene has CDR1 MNHEY and CDR2 SMNVEV (reference sequence).

This clonotype was found a few times. The chain recombines TRBV6-5 with TRBJ2-1, with D unresolved. Germline V gene data show CDR1 as MNHEY and CDR2 as SVGAGI. V was trimmed by 4 bases and J by 10 bases, leaving 11 bases between them. The CDR3 spans 12 residues. The CDR3 DNA reads TGTGCCAGCAGTTTTTTCGCTCGGGAGCAGTTCTTC. It yields the protein CASSFFAREQFF.

The J gene is TRBJ2-3, the V gene TRBV11-2; D remains unclear. The CDR3 contains 15 residues. Germline V gene data show CDR1 as SGHAT and CDR2 as FQNNGV. Between the trimmed V and J ends, which lost 1 base and 7 bases, there was a span of 15 bases. The CDR3, as DNA: TGTGCCAGCAGCTTAGTGGCCGGCCCGCGGAATACGCAGTATTTT. Translation gives CASSLVAGPRNTQYF.

This clonotype was found a few times. V is TRBV20-1 and J is TRBJ2-5; weak D call: TRBD2 (5 bases). V was cut by 0 bases and J by 5 bases, with 16 bases left in between. Germline V gene data show CDR1 as DFQATT and CDR2 as SNEGSKA (reference sequence). This CDR3 has 15 residues. Here the CDR3 DNA reads TGCAGTGCTAGAGATTTGGGCGTAGGAGGTGAGACCCAGTACTTC. As protein: CSARDLGVGGETQYF.

This chain links TRBV9 with TRBJ2-7; maybe TRBD2 (6 bases). Per the germline V gene, CDR1 is SGDLS and CDR2 is YYNGEE. V lost 0 bases and J 0 bases, leaving 13 bases between the germline ends. CDR3 length equals 16 residues. The DNA for the CDR3 is TGTGCCAGCAGCGTAGAGGATGGGGGGAGCTCCTACGAGCAGTACTTC. Encoded protein: CASSVEDGGSSYEQYF.

This chain links TRBV14 with TRBJ2-7; D may correspond to TRBD1 or TRBD2 (5 bases each). CDR1 and CDR2 from the germline V gene are SGHDN and FVKESK. There are 15 residues in the CDR3. V was trimmed by 1 base and J by 4 bases, leaving 14 bases between them. The CDR3 is CASSQGWGPNYEQYF. The DNA for the CDR3 is TGTGCCAGCAGCCAAGGCTGGGGACCTAATTACGAGCAGTACTTC. Looking up the rest from reference TRBV14 and TRBJ2-7 gives the full variable domain: EAGVTQFPSHSVIEKGQTVTLRCDPISGHDNLYWYRRVMGKEIKFLLHFVKESKQDESGMPNNRFLAERTGGTYSTLKVQPAELEDSGVYFCASSQGWGPNYEQYFGPGTRLTVT.

The rearrangement links TRBV9 to TRBJ2-3, with TRBD1 identical over 8 bases. The germline CDR1 and CDR2 sequences are SGDLS and YYNGEE. CDR3 size: 14 residues. With 1 base clipped from V and 4 bases from J, the junction kept 2 bases outside the gene matches. CDR3 nucleotides: TGTGCCAGCAGCGTATGGACAGGGCCAGATACGCAGTATTTT. Its translation is CASSVWTGPDTQYF.

The table lists this clonotype with a few counts. The rearrangement links TRBV2 to TRBJ2-1; D is perhaps TRBD1 (6 bases). This CDR3 is 14 amino acids long. Trimming left V 4 bases short and J 5 bases short, with 12 bases between. CDR1 and CDR2 (germline): SNHLY, FYNNEI. CDR3 sequence: CASSGGQLDNEQFF. Written as DNA, the CDR3 is TGTGCCAGCAGTGGAGGACAGCTGGACAATGAGCAGTTCTTC.

The rearrangement links TRBV9 to TRBJ2-3; D might be TRBD1 (5 bases). CDR1 is SGDLS, CDR2 YYNGEE, per germline. V gave up 3 bases and J gave up 4 bases, with 9 bases separating them. The CDR3 length is 13 residues. CDR3 residues: CASSGSRADTQYF. The CDR3, as DNA: TGTGCCAGCAGCGGTAGCAGGGCAGATACGCAGTATTTT.

This clonotype appeared a few times. The V gene is TRBV5-1, the J gene TRBJ2-7; no reliable D call. There are 13 residues in the CDR3. V dropped 4 bases and J dropped 2 bases, with 10 bases sitting between them. Germline CDR1 and CDR2: SGHRS and YFSETQ. The CDR3 spells CASSLDGPYEQYF. In DNA form, the CDR3 reads TGCGCCAGCAGCCTCGACGGGCCCTACGAGCAGTACTTC.

This clonotype was seen at least ten times. V gene TRBV27 combines with J gene TRBJ1-1; D is perhaps TRBD1 (5 bases). CDR1 is MNHEY, CDR2 SMNVEV, per germline (reference sequence). Trimming stripped 5 bases from V and 8 bases from J, with 21 bases between. The CDR3 loop spans 15 amino acids. The CDR3 DNA is TGTGCCAGCAGTCCCCGCCGGGGGGAAGTGGGAGAAGCTTTCTTT. Translated, it gives CASSPRRGEVGEAFF.

The J gene is TRBJ1-6, the V gene TRBV5-1; 8 bases map to TRBD1. This CDR3 is built from 17 residues. The ends lost 0 bases at V and 1 base at J; junction bases unmatched: 3. The V gene's germline CDR1 is SGHRS and CDR2 YFSETQ. The CDR3: CASSLGQGKSYNSPLHF. The CDR3 bases are TGCGCCAGCAGCTTGGGACAGGGGAAATCCTATAATTCACCCCTCCACTTT.

The chain recombines TRBV20-1 with TRBJ2-5; possibly TRBD2 for D (7 bases). The V end was cut by 0 bases, the J end by 2 bases, with 13 bases between. The CDR3 length is 15 residues. Germline V gives CDR1 DFQATT, CDR2 SNEGSKA (reference sequence). CDR3 nucleotides: TGCAGTGCTAGAGATCACGCGGGGGCTCAAGAGACCCAGTACTTC. This codes for CSARDHAGAQETQYF.

This clonotype came up a few times. J is TRBJ1-5 and V is TRBV10-2, with a possible D match to TRBD1 (5 bases). Germline-derived CDR1 and CDR2 are WSHSY and SAAADI. V lost 6 bases and J 2 bases, leaving 11 bases between the germline ends. CDR3 length: 14 amino acids. CDR3 DNA: TGCGCCAGCAGGACCTCGGGGGGCAATCAGCCCCAGCATTTT. Translated: CASRTSGGNQPQHF.

This clonotype was counted between two and nine times. This rearrangement joins TRBV9 to TRBJ1-6, with unresolved D. Germline values: CDR1 SGDLS, CDR2 YYNGEE. The CDR3 extends over 15 amino acids. Trimming cost V 0 bases and J 11 bases, with 15 bases left between them. CDR3: CASSVDGGYLAPLHF. The CDR3 nucleotides are TGTGCCAGCAGCGTAGATGGAGGGTACTTAGCACCCCTCCACTTT.

The sample holds many counts of this clonotype. The gene calls are TRBV6-6 and TRBJ2-3; D gene uncertain. Trimming left V 2 bases short and J 5 bases short, with 5 bases between. Germline CDR1 and CDR2: MNHNY and SVGAGI (reference sequence). The CDR3 totals 12 residues. DNA of the CDR3: TGTGCCAGCAGTTACAACGGAGATACGCAGTATTTT. Protein: CASSYNGDTQYF.

The V and J genes are TRBV9 and TRBJ2-7; D gene ambiguous. CDR1 is SGDLS and CDR2 is YYNGEE in the germline V gene. This CDR3 has 14 amino acids. The ends were cut back, 1 base at V and 2 bases at J, with 10 bases in the middle. CDR3 protein: CASSVSEAAYEQYF. The CDR3 DNA reads TGTGCCAGCAGCGTAAGCGAAGCCGCCTACGAGCAGTACTTC.

The chain couples TRBV4-1 to TRBJ2-7; 7 bases are shared with TRBD1. This CDR3 region has 14 residues. With V trimmed by 2 bases and J by 1 base, 2 bases remained unmatched. The germline gives CDR1 MGHRA, CDR2 YSYEKL. Here the CDR3 reads CASSQMGQSYEQYF. CDR3 nucleotides: TGCGCCAGCAGCCAAATGGGACAGTCCTACGAGCAGTACTTC.